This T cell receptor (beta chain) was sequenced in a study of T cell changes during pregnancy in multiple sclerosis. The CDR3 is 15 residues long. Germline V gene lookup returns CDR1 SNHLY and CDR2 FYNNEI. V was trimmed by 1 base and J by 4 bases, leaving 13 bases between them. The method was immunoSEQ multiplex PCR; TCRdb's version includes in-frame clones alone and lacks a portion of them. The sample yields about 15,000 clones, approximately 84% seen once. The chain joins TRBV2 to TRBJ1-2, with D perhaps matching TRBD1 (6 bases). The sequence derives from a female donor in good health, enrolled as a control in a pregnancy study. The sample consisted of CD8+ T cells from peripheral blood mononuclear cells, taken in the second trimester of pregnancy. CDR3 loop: CASSEDGQTIYGYTF. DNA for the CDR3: TGTGCCAGCAGTGAAGACGGACAGACGATCTATGGCTACACCTTC.